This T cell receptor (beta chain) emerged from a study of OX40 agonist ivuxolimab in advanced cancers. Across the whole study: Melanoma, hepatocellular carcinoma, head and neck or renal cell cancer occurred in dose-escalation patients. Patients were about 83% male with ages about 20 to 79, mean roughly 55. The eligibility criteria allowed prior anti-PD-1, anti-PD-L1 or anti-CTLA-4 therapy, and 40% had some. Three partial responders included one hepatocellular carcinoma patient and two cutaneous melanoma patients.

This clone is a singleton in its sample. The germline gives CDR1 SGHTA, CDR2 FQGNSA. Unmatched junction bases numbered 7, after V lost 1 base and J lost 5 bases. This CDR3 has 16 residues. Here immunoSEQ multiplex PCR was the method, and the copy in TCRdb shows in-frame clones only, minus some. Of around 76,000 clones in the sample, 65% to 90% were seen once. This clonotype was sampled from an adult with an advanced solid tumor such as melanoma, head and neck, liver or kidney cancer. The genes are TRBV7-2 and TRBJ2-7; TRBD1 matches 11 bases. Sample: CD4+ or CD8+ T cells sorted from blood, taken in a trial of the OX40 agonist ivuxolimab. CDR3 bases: TGTGCCAGCAGCTTAGTCTGGACAGGGGGCTGGGACGAGCAGTACTTC. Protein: CASSLVWTGGWDEQYF.